These 5 T cell receptor beta chains came from one sample sequenced in a study of molecular identifiers for immune sequencing clone quantification. TCRdb fed the PCR reads into MiXCR, producing one record per CDR3 protein. The profile shows just under 650,000 distinct CDR3 sequences, just under 20% of them singletons. Sample: naive CD8+ T cells from blood, with Jurkat cell RNA spiked in. Subset meaning: FACS-sorted CD8+CD4-CCR7+CD45RA+ naive T cells. These receptors were obtained from a human donor in good health. Some libraries in this study had Jurkat cell RNA spiked in.

This clonotype was seen at least ten times. The chain carries TRBV4-3 and TRBJ2-7; TRBD2 aligns across 9 bases. Germline V CDR1 and CDR2: LGHNA, YSLEER. This CDR3 contains 17 residues. V was clipped by 0 bases and J by 2 bases; unmatched bases: 8. Here the CDR3 DNA reads TGCGCCAGCAGCCAAGATTGGTCGCTAGCGGGGCCCTACGAGCAGTACTTC. As protein: CASSQDWSLAGPYEQYF.

This clonotype was observed a handful of times. This chain links TRBV9 with TRBJ2-3, with no clear D. Trimming pared 0 bases from V and 4 bases from J, leaving 9 bases between. Germline V gives CDR1 SGDLS, CDR2 YYNGEE. The CDR3 is 14 amino acids. CDR3 coding DNA: TGTGCCAGCAGCGTAGGAGCTCCCGCAGATACGCAGTATTTT. This gives the protein CASSVGAPADTQYF.

At least ten counts were recorded for this clonotype. The chain combines TRBV4-3 with TRBJ1-4; D not certain. CDR1 and CDR2 (germline): LGHNA, YSLEER. The CDR3 covers 17 residues. Trimming cost V 0 bases and J 3 bases, with 14 bases left between them. CDR3 protein: CASSQDRSPRANEKLFF. CDR3 DNA: TGCGCCAGCAGCCAAGATCGGTCTCCTAGGGCTAATGAAAAACTGTTTTTT.

This clonotype was detected many times. The chain couples TRBV13 to TRBJ2-3; no reliable D call. Trimming removed 1 base from V and 3 bases from J, with 11 bases in between. Germline-derived CDR1 and CDR2 are PRHDT and FYEKMQ (reference sequence). The CDR3 has 15 residues. The CDR3 sequence: CASSLEGLGTDTQYF. The CDR3 DNA reads as TGTGCCAGCAGCTTAGAAGGGCTAGGGACAGATACGCAGTATTTT.

Comment on this clonotype: This may be a read error, as it is one base from a much larger clone. The rearrangement joins TRBV29-1 to TRBJ2-1; TRBD1 is a possible D gene (6 bases). Deletions cut 6 bases from V and 7 bases from J, with 22 bases between. Germline assignment: CDR1 SQVTM and CDR2 ANQGSEA. This CDR3 has 15 amino acids. The CDR3 region is CSVRDKGRLGNEQFF. CDR3 nucleotides: TGCAGCGTACGGGACAAGGGGCGATTGGGGAATGAGCAGTTCTTC.